These T cell receptor beta chains were read from a single sample in a study of regulatory and conventional T cells in RAG deficiency. Assay: immunoSEQ multiplex PCR; the TCRdb copy retains only in-frame clones and omits some. The sample shows approximately 12,000 clones, approximately 94% of them seen only once. A further study also used this sample, focusing on regulatory T cells.

The specimen was CD127- CD25+ CD4+ Tregs sorted from blood. The receptors originated from a human donor in good health. Each CDR3 is given with its conserved first and last residue. D genes are given only for firm matches. Size tells how often a clone was seen (once, few, many) or the class of an expanded clone, and some rows leave it out.

V	size	D	J	CDR3	DNA
TRBV7-9	.	TRBD2	TRBJ2-7	CASILIAASGGPLPGEQYF	TGTGCCAGCATCCTAATAGCGGCTAGCGGGGGACCCCTCCCCGGCGAGCAGTACTTC
TRBV5-1	once	.	TRBJ2-7	CASSLFPFYEQYF	TGCGCCAGCAGCTTGTTTCCTTTCTACGAGCAGTACTTC
TRBV6-1	.	TRBD2	TRBJ2-3	CASSVLAGGRTDTQYF	TGTGCCAGCAGTGTCCTAGCGGGGGGCCGCACAGATACGCAGTATTTT
TRBV19	.	TRBD2	TRBJ2-2	CASSILAGEDTGELFF	TGTGCCAGTAGTATCTTGGCGGGGGAGGACACCGGGGAGCTGTTTTTT
TRBV15	.	TRBD2	TRBJ2-2	CATSRSGGAAGELFF	TGTGCCACCAGTAGGAGCGGGGGGGCCGCCGGGGAGCTGTTTTTT
TRBV30	.	TRBD1	TRBJ1-3	CAGDSRSRGNTIYF	TGTGCCGGGGACAGTCGCTCGAGGGGAAACACCATATATTTT
TRBV5-1	.	TRBD2	TRBJ2-1	CASSGRAGGQFNEQFF	TGCGCCAGCAGCGGACGAGCGGGGGGGCAATTCAATGAGCAGTTCTTC
TRBV5-1	.	.	TRBJ1-4	CASSLSFQGANEKLFF	TGCGCCAGCAGCTTATCCTTCCAGGGTGCTAATGAAAAACTGTTTTTT
TRBV7-9	.	.	TRBJ1-2	CASVKTGPGYTF	TGTGCCAGCGTTAAGACAGGCCCGGGCTACACCTTC
TRBV6-1	.	TRBD2	TRBJ2-5	CASKRGAGETQYF	TGTGCCAGCAAGCGGGGGGCCGGGGAGACCCAGTACTTC
TRBV7-3	.	.	TRBJ2-6	CASSPSLSGANVLTF	TGTGCCAGCAGCCCTTCCCTCTCTGGGGCCAACGTCCTGACTTTC
TRBV7-4	.	TRBD2	TRBJ2-5	CASSLLAGGTETQYF	TGTGCCAGCAGCTTACTAGCGGGGGGCACCGAGACCCAGTACTTC
TRBV19	.	TRBD1	TRBJ1-6	CASAGQPPNSPLHF	TGTGCCAGCGCGGGACAGCCACCTAATTCACCCCTCCACTTT
TRBV5-1	few	.	TRBJ2-7	CASSLISTAPAYEQYF	TGCGCCAGCAGCCTTATATCGACTGCCCCCGCCTACGAGCAGTACTTC
TRBV29-1	.	.	TRBJ2-5	CSVTGPYQETQYF	TGCAGCGTTACAGGGCCCTACCAAGAGACCCAGTACTTC
TRBV7-2	.	TRBD1	TRBJ2-2	CASSLGGQGASGELFF	TGTGCCAGCAGCTTAGGGGGACAGGGGGCGTCAGGGGAGCTGTTTTTT
TRBV11-2	.	TRBD1	TRBJ2-5	CASSLDNRGRGTQYF	TGTGCCAGCAGCTTGGATAACAGGGGCCGGGGGACCCAGTACTTC